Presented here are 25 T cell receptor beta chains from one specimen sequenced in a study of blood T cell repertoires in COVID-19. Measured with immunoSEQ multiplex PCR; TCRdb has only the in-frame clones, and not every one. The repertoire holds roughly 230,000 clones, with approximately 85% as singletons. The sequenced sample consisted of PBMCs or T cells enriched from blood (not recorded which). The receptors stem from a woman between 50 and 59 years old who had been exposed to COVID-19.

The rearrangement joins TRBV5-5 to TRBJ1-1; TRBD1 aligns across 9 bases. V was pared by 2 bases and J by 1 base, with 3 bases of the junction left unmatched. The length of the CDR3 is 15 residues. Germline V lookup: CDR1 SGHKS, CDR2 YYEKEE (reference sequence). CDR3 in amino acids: CASSLQGATNTEAFF. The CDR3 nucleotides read TGTGCCAGCAGCTTACAGGGGGCTACGAACACTGAAGCTTTCTTT.

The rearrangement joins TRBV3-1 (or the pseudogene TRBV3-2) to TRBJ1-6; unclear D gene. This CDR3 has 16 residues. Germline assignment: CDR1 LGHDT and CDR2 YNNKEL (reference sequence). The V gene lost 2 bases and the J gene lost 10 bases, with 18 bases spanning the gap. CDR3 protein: CASSQSSPRVNSPLHF. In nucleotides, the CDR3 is TGTGCCAGCAGCCAAAGTTCGCCCCGGGTAAACTCACCCCTCCACTTT.

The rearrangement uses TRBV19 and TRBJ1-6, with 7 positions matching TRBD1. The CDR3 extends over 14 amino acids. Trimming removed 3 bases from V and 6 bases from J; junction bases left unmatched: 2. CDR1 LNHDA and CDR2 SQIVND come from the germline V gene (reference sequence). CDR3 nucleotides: TGTGCCAGTAGTATGGGACAGTCTAATTCACCCCTCCACTTT. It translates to CASSMGQSNSPLHF.

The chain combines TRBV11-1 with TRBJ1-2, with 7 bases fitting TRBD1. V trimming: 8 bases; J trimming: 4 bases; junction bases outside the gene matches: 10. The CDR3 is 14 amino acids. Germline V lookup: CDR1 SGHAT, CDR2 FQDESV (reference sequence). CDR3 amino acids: CASQPTGESYGYTF. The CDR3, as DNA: TGTGCCAGCCAGCCCACAGGGGAAAGCTATGGCTACACCTTC.

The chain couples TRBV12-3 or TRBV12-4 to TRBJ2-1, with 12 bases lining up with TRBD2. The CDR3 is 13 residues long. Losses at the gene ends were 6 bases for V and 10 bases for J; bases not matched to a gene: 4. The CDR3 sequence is CASSLTSGGEQFF. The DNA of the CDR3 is TGTGCCAGCAGCCTTACTAGCGGGGGGGAGCAGTTCTTC.

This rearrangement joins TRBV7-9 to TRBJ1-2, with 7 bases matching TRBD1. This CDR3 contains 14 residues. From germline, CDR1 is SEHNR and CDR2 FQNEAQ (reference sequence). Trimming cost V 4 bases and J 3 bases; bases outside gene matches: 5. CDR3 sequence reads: CASSSRTGYYGYTF. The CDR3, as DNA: TGTGCCAGCAGCTCCAGGACAGGTTACTATGGCTACACCTTC.

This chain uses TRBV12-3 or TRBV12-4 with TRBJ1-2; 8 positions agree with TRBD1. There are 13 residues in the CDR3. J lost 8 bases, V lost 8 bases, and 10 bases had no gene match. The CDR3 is CASGGQAVSGYTF. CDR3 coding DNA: TGTGCCAGCGGGGGACAGGCGGTTTCGGGCTACACCTTC.

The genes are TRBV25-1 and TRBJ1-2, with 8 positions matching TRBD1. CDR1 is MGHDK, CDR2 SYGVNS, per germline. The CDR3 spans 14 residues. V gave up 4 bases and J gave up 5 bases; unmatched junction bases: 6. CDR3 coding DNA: TGTGCCAGCAGTGGCCAGGGGGCTTGGTATGGCTACACCTTC. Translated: CASSGQGAWYGYTF.

The CDR3 coding sequence is TGCGCCAGCACCATGGACAGGGGGGATAATTCACCCCTCCACTTT. Residues: CASTMDRGDNSPLHF. The genes are TRBV4-3 and TRBJ1-6; TRBD1 agrees at 10 bases. This CDR3 region has 15 residues. The V gene end was trimmed by 7 bases and the J gene end by 5 bases; junction bases not matched to a gene: 5. Germline CDR1 reads LGHNA; CDR2 reads YSLEER.

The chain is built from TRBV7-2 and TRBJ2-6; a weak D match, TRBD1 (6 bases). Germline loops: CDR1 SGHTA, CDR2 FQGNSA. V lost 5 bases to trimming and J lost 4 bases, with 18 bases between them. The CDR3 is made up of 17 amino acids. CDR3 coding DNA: TGTGCCAGCAGCCCACCACCGGGACAAGCCGGGGCCAACGTCCTGACTTTC. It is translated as CASSPPPGQAGANVLTF.

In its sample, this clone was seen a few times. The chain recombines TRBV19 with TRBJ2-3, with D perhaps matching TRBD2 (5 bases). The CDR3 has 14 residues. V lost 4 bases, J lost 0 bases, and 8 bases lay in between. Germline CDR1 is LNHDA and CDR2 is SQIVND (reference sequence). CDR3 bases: TGTGCCAGTAGTACACGGACTAGCACAGATACGCAGTATTTT. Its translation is CASSTRTSTDTQYF. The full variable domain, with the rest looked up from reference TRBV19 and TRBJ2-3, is DGGITQSPKYLFRKEGQNVTLSCEQNLNHDAMYWYRQDPGQGLRLIYYSQIVNDFQKGDIAEGYSVSREKKESFPLTVTSAQKNPTAFYLCASSTRTSTDTQYFGPGTRLTVL.

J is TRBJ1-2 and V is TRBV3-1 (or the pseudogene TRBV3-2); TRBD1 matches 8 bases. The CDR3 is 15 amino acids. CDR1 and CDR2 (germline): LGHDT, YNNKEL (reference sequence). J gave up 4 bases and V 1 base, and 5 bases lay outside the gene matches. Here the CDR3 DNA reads TGTGCCAGCAGCCAAGGCGACAGGGGTCCCTATGGCTACACCTTC. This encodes CASSQGDRGPYGYTF.

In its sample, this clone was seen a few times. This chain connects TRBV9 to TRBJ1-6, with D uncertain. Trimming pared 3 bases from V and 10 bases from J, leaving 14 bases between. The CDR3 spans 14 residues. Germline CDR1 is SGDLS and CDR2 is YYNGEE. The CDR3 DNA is TGTGCCAGCAGCGCTAGCATGGGGAGCTCACCCCTCCACTTT. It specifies CASSASMGSSPLHF.

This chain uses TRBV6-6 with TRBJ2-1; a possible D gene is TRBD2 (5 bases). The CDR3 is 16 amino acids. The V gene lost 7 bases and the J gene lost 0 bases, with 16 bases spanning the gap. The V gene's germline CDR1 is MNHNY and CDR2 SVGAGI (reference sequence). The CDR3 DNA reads TGTGCCAGCATCCCGAGGGAAGGGTCCTCCTACAATGAGCAGTTCTTC. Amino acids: CASIPREGSSYNEQFF.

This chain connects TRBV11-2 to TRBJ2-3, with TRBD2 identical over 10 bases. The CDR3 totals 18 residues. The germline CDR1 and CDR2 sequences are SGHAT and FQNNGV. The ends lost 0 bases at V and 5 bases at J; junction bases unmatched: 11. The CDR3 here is CASSLDHQRGGPEDTQYF. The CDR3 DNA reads TGTGCCAGCAGCTTAGATCATCAGCGGGGGGGCCCGGAAGATACGCAGTATTTT.

The DNA of the CDR3 is TGTGCCATCAGTGGAGCAGGGGTCAAAGGGGAGCTGTTTTTT. It translates to CAISGAGVKGELFF. The chain employs TRBV10-3 and TRBJ2-2, with TRBD1 as a possible D gene (6 bases). Germline CDR1 and CDR2: ENHRY and SYGVKD. There are 14 residues in the CDR3. Trimming removed 4 bases from V and 8 bases from J, with 14 bases in between.

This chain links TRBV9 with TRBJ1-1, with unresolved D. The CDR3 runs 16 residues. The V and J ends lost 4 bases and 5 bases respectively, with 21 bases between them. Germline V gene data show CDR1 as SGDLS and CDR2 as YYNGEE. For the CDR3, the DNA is TGTGCCAGCAGCCCCCAAGCCCGACAATATGGGACTGAAGCTTTCTTT. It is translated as CASSPQARQYGTEAFF.

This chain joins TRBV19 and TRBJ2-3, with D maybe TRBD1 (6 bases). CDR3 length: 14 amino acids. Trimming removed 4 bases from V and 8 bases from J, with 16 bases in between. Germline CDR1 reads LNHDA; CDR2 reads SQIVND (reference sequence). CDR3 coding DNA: TGTGCCAGTAGTAGTAGACTCAAAGGGGGTACGCAGTATTTT. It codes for CASSSRLKGGTQYF.

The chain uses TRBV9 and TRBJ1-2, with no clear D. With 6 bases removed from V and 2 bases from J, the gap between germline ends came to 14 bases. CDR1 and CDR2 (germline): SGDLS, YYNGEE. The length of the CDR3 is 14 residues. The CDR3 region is CASTVMGRNYGYTF. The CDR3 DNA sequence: TGTGCCAGCACCGTGATGGGCAGGAACTATGGCTACACCTTC.

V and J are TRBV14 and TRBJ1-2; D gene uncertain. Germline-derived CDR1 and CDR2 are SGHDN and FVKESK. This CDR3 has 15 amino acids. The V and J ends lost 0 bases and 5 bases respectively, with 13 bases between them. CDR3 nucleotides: TGTGCCAGCAGCCAAGATGAGGGTCCAGATTATGGCTACACCTTC. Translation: CASSQDEGPDYGYTF.

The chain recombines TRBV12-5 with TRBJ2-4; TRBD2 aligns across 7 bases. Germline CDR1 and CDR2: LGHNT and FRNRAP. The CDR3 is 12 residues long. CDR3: CAVGGDKNIQYF. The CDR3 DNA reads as TGTGCCGTGGGGGGGGACAAAAACATTCAGTACTTC.

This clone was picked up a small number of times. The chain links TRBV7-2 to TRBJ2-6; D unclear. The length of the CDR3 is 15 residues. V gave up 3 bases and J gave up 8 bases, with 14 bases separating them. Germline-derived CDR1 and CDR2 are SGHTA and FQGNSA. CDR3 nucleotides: TGTGCCAGCAGCTTCCGCCCCGGTTGGTCCAACGTCCTGACTTTC. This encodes CASSFRPGWSNVLTF.

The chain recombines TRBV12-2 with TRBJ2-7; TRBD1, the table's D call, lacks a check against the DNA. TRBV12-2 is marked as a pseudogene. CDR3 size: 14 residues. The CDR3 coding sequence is TGTGCAAGTCGCTTACCAGACAAAGCCTACGAGCAGTACTTC. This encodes CASRLPDKAYEQYF.

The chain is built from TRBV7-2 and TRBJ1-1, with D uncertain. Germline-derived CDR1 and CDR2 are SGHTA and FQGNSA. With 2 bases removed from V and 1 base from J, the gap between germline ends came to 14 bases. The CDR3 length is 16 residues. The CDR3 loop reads CASSLRQRLPNTEAFF. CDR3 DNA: TGTGCCAGCAGCTTAAGGCAGCGATTACCGAACACTGAAGCTTTCTTT.

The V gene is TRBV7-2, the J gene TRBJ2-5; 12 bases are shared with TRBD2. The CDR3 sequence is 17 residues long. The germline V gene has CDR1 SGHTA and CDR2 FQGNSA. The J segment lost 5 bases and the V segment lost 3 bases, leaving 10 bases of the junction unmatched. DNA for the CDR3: TGTGCCAGCAGCTTCATTGGGTCTAGCGGGGGGGCGGAGACCCAGTACTTC. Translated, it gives CASSFIGSSGGAETQYF. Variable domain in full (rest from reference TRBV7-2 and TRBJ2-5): GAGVSQSPSNKVTEKGKDVELRCDPISGHTALYWYRQSLGQGLEFLIYFQGNSAPDKSGLPSDRFSAERTGGSVSTLTIQRTQQEDSAVYLCASSFIGSSGGAETQYFGPGTRLLVL.